The rows below give T cell receptor beta chains drawn from one sample of a study of graft-versus-host responses after intestinal transplantation. Repertoires were generated with immunoSEQ multiplex PCR, while TCRdb's copy carries only in-frame clones and drops some. Of about 14,000 clones in the sample, around 94% were seen once. Sequences were derived from PBMCs, sampled 9 days after transplant. These receptors were obtained from a human patient who received an intestinal transplant, so some T cells may come from the graft donor. Both conserved end residues are part of each CDR3. D genes are given only for firm matches. Clone size is shown for a subset of rows, as once, few, many or a class of expanded clone.

j_call v_call d_call clone_size cdr3_aa cdr3_nt
TRBJ2-7 TRBV19 TRBD2 NA CASSIAGGINEQYF TGTGCCAGTAGCATAGCGGGAGGAATTAACGAGCAGTACTTC
TRBJ2-1 TRBV19 NA NA CASTPSSYNEQFF TGTGCCAGTACCCCGAGCTCCTACAATGAGCAGTTCTTC
TRBJ2-7 TRBV19 NA NA CASSPKLAYEQYF TGTGCCAGTAGTCCCAAGTTGGCCTACGAGCAGTACTTC
TRBJ2-5 TRBV5-4 NA NA CASSLLGEETQYF TGTGCCAGCAGCCTTCTCGGGGAAGAGACCCAGTACTTC
TRBJ1-1 TRBV18 NA NA CASSPPHLSTEAFF TGTGCCAGCTCACCTCCCCACCTGAGCACTGAAGCTTTCTTT
TRBJ2-6 TRBV2 TRBD2 NA CATSGVSGANVLTF TGTGCCACCAGCGGGGTGTCTGGGGCCAACGTCCTGACTTTC
TRBJ2-7 TRBV7-9 NA NA CASSSPAGSAEDEQYF TGTGCCAGCAGCTCCCCCGCCGGGTCTGCCGAGGACGAGCAGTACTTC
TRBJ2-1 TRBV11-2 NA NA CASSFRDYNEQFF TGTGCCAGCAGCTTCCGGGACTACAATGAGCAGTTCTTC
TRBJ1-2 TRBV29-1 NA NA CSVFGTATAGGYTF TGCAGCGTTTTTGGTACAGCCACCGCGGGGGGCTACACCTTC
TRBJ2-7 TRBV27 NA NA CASSPLGSQGSSSYEQYF TGTGCCAGCAGTCCCCTTGGGTCACAGGGATCCAGCTCCTACGAGCAGTACTTC
TRBJ2-4 TRBV27 NA NA CASSARATIAKNIQYF TGTGCCAGCAGTGCCCGGGCCACAATAGCCAAAAACATTCAGTACTTC
TRBJ1-1 TRBV19 NA NA CASGGRDEAFF TGTGCCAGTGGCGGACGGGATGAAGCTTTCTTT
TRBJ2-3 TRBV4-1 TRBD2 NA CASSLTSGSTDTQYF TGCGCCAGCAGCCTGACTAGCGGGAGCACAGATACGCAGTATTTT
TRBJ1-3 TRBV5-1 NA NA CASSPGGGGGNTIYF TGCGCCAGCAGCCCGGGGGGAGGAGGCGGAAACACCATATATTTT
TRBJ1-1 TRBV30 NA NA CAWSVQGTEAFF TGTGCCTGGAGTGTACAAGGAACTGAAGCTTTCTTT
TRBJ2-3 TRBV5-1 TRBD2 NA CASSLERERDTQYF TGCGCCAGCAGCTTGGAGCGGGAGCGGGATACGCAGTATTTT
TRBJ2-2 TRBV18 NA NA CASSRRAGELFF TGTGCCAGCTCGCGCAGGGCCGGGGAGCTGTTTTTT
TRBJ2-5 TRBV28 TRBD2 NA CASSPRLAGGIGETQYF TGTGCCAGCAGTCCACGACTAGCGGGAGGAATAGGGGAGACCCAGTACTTC
TRBJ1-5 TRBV28 NA NA CASRRGLEPQHF TGTGCCAGCCGCCGGGGCCTGGAGCCCCAGCATTTT
TRBJ1-1 TRBV7-9 NA NA CASSPRWADTEAFF TGTGCCAGCAGCCCGAGGTGGGCTGACACTGAAGCTTTCTTT
TRBJ2-7 TRBV6-1 TRBD2 NA CASSEAPWREGHREQYF TGTGCCAGCAGTGAAGCCCCCTGGCGGGAGGGCCATAGAGAGCAGTACTTC
TRBJ2-7 TRBV5-1 NA NA CASSFSYSYEQYF TGCGCCAGCAGCTTCTCCTACTCCTACGAGCAGTACTTC
TRBJ2-7 TRBV4-1 TRBD2 NA CASSQESSGSYEQYF TGCGCCAGCAGCCAAGAGTCTAGCGGGAGCTACGAGCAGTACTTC
TRBJ2-7 TRBV5-1 NA once CTSSLVGDEQYF TGCACCAGCAGCTTGGTCGGGGACGAGCAGTACTTC
TRBJ2-7 TRBV27 TRBD1 NA CASSPTGNYEQYF TGTGCCAGCAGCCCGACAGGGAACTACGAGCAGTACTTC
TRBJ2-3 TRBV6-1 TRBD2 NA CATYSGSGVTQYF TGTGCCACTTATAGCGGGAGTGGGGTTACGCAGTATTTT
TRBJ1-1 TRBV30 NA NA CAWSDNTEAFF TGTGCCTGGAGTGACAACACTGAAGCTTTCTTT
TRBJ2-7 TRBV11-2 NA NA CASSFSYEQYF TGTGCCAGCAGCTTTTCCTACGAGCAGTACTTC
TRBJ1-1 TRBV6-1 TRBD1 NA CASIRTGGAGEAFF TGTGCCAGCATTCGGACAGGGGGCGCGGGTGAAGCTTTCTTT
TRBJ2-1 TRBV6-5 NA NA CASRRSHEQFF TGTGCCAGCAGGCGGAGCCATGAGCAGTTCTTC
TRBJ1-4 TRBV7-3 NA NA CASSLNGGEKLFF TGTGCCAGCAGCTTAAACGGTGGTGAAAAACTGTTTTTT
TRBJ2-2 TRBV7-7 NA NA CASSLAPGRMDTGELFF TGTGCTAGCAGCTTAGCCCCAGGAAGAATGGACACCGGGGAGCTGTTTTTT
TRBJ1-4 TRBV6-1 NA NA CASSEQDRWWRDEKLFF TGTGCCAGCAGTGAACAGGACAGATGGTGGCGGGATGAAAAACTGTTTTTT
TRBJ2-1 TRBV4-2 TRBD2 NA CASSGREGRNEQFF TGTGCCAGCAGTGGGCGGGAGGGCCGCAATGAGCAGTTCTTC
TRBJ1-1 TRBV29-1 NA NA CSVELVQGGFF TGCAGCGTTGAATTAGTACAGGGAGGTTTCTTT
TRBJ2-7 TRBV27 NA NA CASSLGPQYYEQYF TGTGCCAGCAGTTTAGGCCCCCAATACTACGAGCAGTACTTC
TRBJ1-1 TRBV11-3 NA once CASSLGWGTEAFF TGTGCCAGCAGCTTAGGTTGGGGCACTGAAGCTTTCTTT
TRBJ2-1 TRBV7-9 NA NA CASSVNRGGSYNEQFF TGTGCCAGCAGCGTTAACAGGGGAGGCTCCTACAATGAGCAGTTCTTC
TRBJ2-1 TRBV11-2 NA NA CASSQGGGYNEQFF TGTGCCAGCAGCCAAGGGGGAGGCTACAATGAGCAGTTCTTC
TRBJ1-2 TRBV28 NA NA CASSTVRVAYGYTF TGTGCCAGCAGCACCGTCAGGGTAGCCTATGGCTACACCTTC
TRBJ1-2 TRBV5-1 TRBD1 NA CASSWTGANYGYTF TGCGCCAGCAGCTGGACAGGAGCTAACTATGGCTACACCTTC
TRBJ1-6 TRBV28 NA NA CASFGEPNNSPLHF TGTGCCAGCTTCGGTGAGCCTAATAATTCACCCCTCCACTTT
TRBJ2-7 TRBV2 NA NA CASSEGRGPPYEQYF TGTGCCAGCAGTGAAGGTCGGGGACCCCCCTACGAGCAGTACTTC
TRBJ2-7 TRBV28 NA NA CASSLIGGEEQYF TGTGCCAGCAGTTTAATAGGGGGAGAGGAGCAGTACTTC
TRBJ2-4 TRBV7-8 NA NA CASSPHPGHVKDIQYF TGTGCCAGCAGCCCTCACCCGGGACACGTTAAGGACATTCAGTACTTC
TRBJ2-7 TRBV11-2 NA NA CASSVLPSTGRYEQYF TGTGCCAGCAGCGTCCTGCCAAGCACGGGAAGGTACGAGCAGTACTTC
TRBJ2-7 TRBV10-3 NA NA CAIRGDFSYEQYF TGTGCCATCAGGGGGGACTTCTCCTACGAGCAGTACTTC
TRBJ1-1 TRBV27 NA NA CASRLQGLGTEAFF TGTGCCAGCAGACTACAGGGTTTGGGCACTGAAGCTTTCTTT
TRBJ2-4 TRBV7-6 NA NA CASSATGDIAKNIQYF TGTGCCAGCAGCGCCACAGGAGACATAGCCAAAAACATTCAGTACTTC
TRBJ2-7 TRBV9 TRBD2 NA CASSPRGLAGGGEQYF TGTGCCAGCAGCCCTCGCGGACTAGCGGGAGGCGGCGAGCAGTACTTC
TRBJ2-5 TRBV10-3 NA NA CAITQAEGRQETQYF TGTGCCATCACACAGGCCGAAGGGCGCCAAGAGACCCAGTACTTC
TRBJ2-7 TRBV10-2 NA NA CASWGKAVDLDGGNYEQYF TGCGCCAGCTGGGGGAAGGCAGTTGACCTCGACGGGGGCAACTACGAGCAGTACTTC
TRBJ1-2 TRBV30 NA once CAWSGGSHGYTF TGTGCCTGGAGTGGAGGCAGCCATGGCTACACCTTC
TRBJ1-2 TRBV5-1 NA NA CASSLSWGSNYGYTF TGCGCCAGCAGCTTGAGTTGGGGATCCAACTATGGCTACACCTTC
TRBJ1-5 TRBV6-5 NA NA CASSHPGPNQPQHF TGTGCCAGCAGCCATCCCGGTCCCAATCAGCCCCAGCATTTT
TRBJ1-2 TRBV5-1 NA NA CASSSDGNYGYTF TGCGCCAGCAGCTCGGACGGTAACTATGGCTACACCTTC
TRBJ2-1 TRBV20-1 NA once CSARGGTPGFF TGCAGTGCTAGAGGAGGGACTCCGGGATTCTTC